This T cell receptor beta chain was documented in a study of blood T cell repertoires in COVID-19. Study-level background: Donors in the United States, Italy and Spain gave samples during acute or convalescent COVID-19. PBMCs, B-cell-depleted T cells, or T cells were the source of the cDNA or gDNA that made up the material.

The CDR3 length is 15 residues. V trimming: 6 bases; J trimming: 0 bases; junction bases outside the gene matches: 8. From germline, CDR1 is SNHLY and CDR2 FYNNEI. Original analysis: Counts of nucleated cells, estimated from reference gene primer amplification, were obtained. Repertoires were generated with immunoSEQ multiplex PCR, while TCRdb's copy carries only in-frame clones and drops some. V, J and clone size are taken as reported in that table, and D and trimming were inferred from the DNA itself. Among roughly 16,000 clones listed, about 81% were seen once. This sequence joins TRBV2 and TRBJ2-7, with TRBD2 matching over 7 bases. The source of this sequence is a man aged 55 to 69 with acute or convalescent COVID-19. Sequenced sample: peripheral blood. CDR3 sequence (DNA): TGTGCCAGCAGGGGGGGGACCTTGAGCTCCTACGAGCAGTACTTC. Translation: CASRGGTLSSYEQYF.